These 3 T cell receptor beta chains were all obtained from the same sample, sequenced in a study of response to subunit inactivated influenza vaccine. MiXCR, applied by TCRdb to the RT-PCR reads, yields one record per CDR3 protein. In the table there are more than 200,000 distinct CDR3 sequences, 9% to 15% of which are singletons. The material sequenced was non-naive T cells sorted from PBMCs, taken roughly 15 days before vaccination. Receptors originate from a man in his forties or fifties who received an inactivated influenza vaccine.

This sequence joins TRBV25-1 and TRBJ2-1, with a weak D call TRBD2 (5 bases). Trimming shortened V by 3 bases and J by 8 bases, and 20 bases separated the two germline ends. Germline V lookup: CDR1 MGHDK, CDR2 SYGVNS. The CDR3 spans 16 residues. This chain's CDR3 is CASSDPRLTPPYEQFF. The CDR3 DNA sequence: TGTGCCAGCAGTGATCCTCGACTAACGCCCCCGTATGAGCAGTTCTTC.

J is TRBJ2-7 and V is TRBV6-2 or TRBV6-3, with D tentatively TRBD1 or TRBD2 (5 bases each). Trimming stripped 2 bases from V and 2 bases from J, with 13 bases between. This CDR3 is built from 15 residues. Per the germline V gene, CDR1 is MNHEY and CDR2 is SVGEGT. The CDR3 DNA sequence: TGTGCCAGCAGTTACAAGGGACGACCCCCCTACGAGCAGTACTTC. It encodes CASSYKGRPPYEQYF.

The chain recombines TRBV7-9 with TRBJ2-1; 9 nucleotides align to TRBD1. V lost 6 bases and J lost 3; bases outside the gene matches: 6. The CDR3 is made up of 15 amino acids. Germline-derived CDR1 and CDR2 are SEHNR and FQNEAQ (reference sequence). Here the CDR3 reads CASRTDRGFYNEQFF. For the CDR3, the DNA is TGTGCCAGCAGGACCGACAGGGGGTTCTACAATGAGCAGTTCTTC.